This T cell receptor (beta chain) was retrieved from a study of blood T cells in healthy people across ages. Sample-barcoded 5' priming and a J-beta primer mix drove a second PCR of about 7 to 11 cycles. Unique molecular identifiers of 12 random nucleotides labeled each cDNA. TCRdb called the 5' RACE reads again in MiXCR, with one record for every CDR3 protein. This table holds about 1.1 million distinct CDR3 sequences, roughly two fifths found once. This CDR3 is 12 amino acids long. From germline, CDR1 is GTSNPN and CDR2 SVGIG (reference sequence). With V trimmed by 2 bases and J by 11 bases, 5 bases remained unmatched.

This chain links TRBV30 with TRBJ1-1, with 10 bases that match TRBD1. Sequences were obtained from blood. This clonotype was sampled from a man younger than 35 in good health. In nucleotides, the CDR3 is TGTGCCTGGAGTATAGGACAGGGGGGTGCTTTCTTT. This sequence encodes CAWSIGQGGAFF.